These 8 T cell receptor beta chains originate from one sample sequenced in a study of CD8 T cells in Susac syndrome. RNA, at about 0.5 to 1 ug, was reverse transcribed with random hexamers. Each CDR3 protein is one row after TCRdb ran MiXCR on the immunoSEQ multiplex PCR reads. The sample records about 250,000 distinct CDR3 sequences, around 95% being singletons. Sequencing was carried out using CD4+ T cells from PBMCs. The receptors shown here come from a human donor with multiple sclerosis.

The V gene is TRBV24-1, the J gene TRBJ2-3, with D unresolved. This CDR3 has 15 amino acids. The V gene's germline CDR1 is KGHDR and CDR2 SFDVKD. Trimming took 4 bases from V and 1 from J, leaving 11 bases between them. The CDR3 sequence: CATSDRRGRTDTQYF. DNA of the CDR3: TGTGCCACCAGTGACCGCAGAGGACGCACAGATACGCAGTATTTT.

The gene calls are TRBV9 and TRBJ1-2; 12 bases are a match to TRBD1. The CDR3 consists of 15 residues. The germline CDR1 and CDR2 sequences are SGDLS and YYNGEE. V was clipped by 5 bases and J by 4 bases; unmatched bases: 6. The CDR3 nucleotides read TGTGCCAGCAGACTGGGGACAGGGGGCCCCTATGGCTACACCTTC. Its protein product is CASRLGTGGPYGYTF.

The V gene is TRBV25-1, the J gene TRBJ1-5; D remains ambiguous. The CDR3 has 15 residues. The ends were cut back, 3 bases at V and 0 bases at J, with 9 bases in the middle. The germline V gene has CDR1 MGHDK and CDR2 SYGVNS. DNA of the CDR3: TGTGCCAGCAGTGACCGGGCCGATAGCAATCAGCCCCAGCATTTT. Its protein is CASSDRADSNQPQHF.

The chain carries TRBV23-1 and TRBJ1-1, with no clear D. TRBV23-1 is marked as an open reading frame, function uncertain. The CDR3 is made up of 14 amino acids. Trimming removed 2 bases from V and 4 bases from J, with 11 bases in between. This CDR3 is CASSQSGSGTEAFF. Here the CDR3 DNA reads TGCGCCAGCAGTCAAAGCGGTAGTGGCACTGAAGCTTTCTTT.

The J gene is TRBJ1-1, the V gene TRBV20-1; unclear D gene. Germline V gene lookup returns CDR1 DFQATT and CDR2 SNEGSKA (reference sequence). The CDR3 has 12 amino acids. V was pared by 6 bases and J by 0 bases, with 8 bases between. This CDR3 is CSATTVNTEAFF. The CDR3, as DNA: TGCAGTGCCACCACAGTGAACACTGAAGCTTTCTTT.

The chain uses TRBV28 and TRBJ2-5; 7 bases align to TRBD1. CDR3 length: 15 residues. V shed 6 bases, J shed 2 bases, and the junction held 9 bases outside the gene matches. Germline CDR1 is MDHEN and CDR2 is SYDVKM. CDR3 amino acids: CASSPAGTEQETQYF. DNA for the CDR3: TGTGCCAGCAGCCCCGCCGGGACAGAACAAGAGACCCAGTACTTC.

The chain couples TRBV5-1 to TRBJ2-5; D call uncertain. The V and J ends lost 4 bases and 5 bases respectively, with 21 bases between them. The CDR3 length is 16 residues. Germline CDR1 SGHRS, CDR2 YFSETQ. CDR3 protein: CASSLETVQTAETQYF. The DNA for the CDR3 is TGCGCCAGCAGCCTAGAGACGGTACAGACTGCGGAGACCCAGTACTTC.

The V call is TRBV6-6, the J call TRBJ2-1; weak D call: TRBD2 (6 bases). The CDR3 is made up of 12 amino acids. CDR1 and CDR2 (germline): MNHNY, SVGAGI (reference sequence). Trimming shortened V by 6 bases and J by 8 bases, and 11 bases separated the two germline ends. CDR3 nucleotide sequence: TGTGCCAGCAGGACGAGGAGGGATGAGCAGTTCTTC. The encoded protein is CASRTRRDEQFF.